The rows below give T cell receptor beta chains drawn from one sample of a study of T cells in Graves' hyperthyroidism and ophthalmopathy. One entry per CDR3 protein results from TCRdb running MiXCR on the multiplex PCR reads. The table records roughly 250,000 distinct CDR3 sequences, about a sixth of them present only once. The specimen was blood. Receptors originate from a woman in her late teens or twenties with Graves' ophthalmopathy. CDR3s include the opening cysteine and the closing phenylalanine or tryptophan. D genes are given only for firm matches. The listing skips clone size in some rows; elsewhere it reads once, few, many or a size class.

d_gene: TRBD1
v_gene: TRBV19
abundance: many
j_gene: TRBJ1-1
CDR3aa: CASSTQGADEAFF
CDR3nt: TGTGCCAGTAGTACGCAGGGGGCGGATGAAGCTTTCTTT

d_gene: TRBD1
v_gene: TRBV28
abundance: many
j_gene: TRBJ1-5
CDR3aa: CASNRPTGDNQPQHF
CDR3nt: TGTGCCAGCAACAGGCCGACAGGGGACAATCAGCCCCAGCATTTT

d_gene: TRBD1
v_gene: TRBV11-3
abundance: many
j_gene: TRBJ2-7
CDR3aa: CASSSASGTASYEQYF
CDR3nt: TGTGCCAGCAGCTCAGCGTCAGGGACAGCGTCCTACGAGCAGTACTTC

d_gene: TRBD2
v_gene: TRBV20-1
abundance: many
j_gene: TRBJ2-4
CDR3aa: CSARGRLAGGGVPKNIQYF
CDR3nt: TGCAGTGCTAGAGGGCGCCTAGCGGGGGGCGGGGTACCCAAAAACATTCAGTACTTC

d_gene: TRBD2
v_gene: TRBV2
abundance: .
j_gene: TRBJ2-7
CDR3aa: CASRGSGTSGGGYEQYF
CDR3nt: TGTGCCAGCAGGGGGTCGGGGACTAGCGGGGGGGGCTACGAGCAGTACTTC

d_gene: TRBD2
v_gene: TRBV12-3/TRBV12-4
abundance: many
j_gene: TRBJ2-7
CDR3aa: CASTKTGTSIHEQYF
CDR3nt: TGTGCCAGCACCAAAACCGGGACTAGCATCCACGAGCAGTACTTC

d_gene: TRBD1
v_gene: TRBV30
abundance: many
j_gene: TRBJ2-2
CDR3aa: CAWSVSVQGRTGELFF
CDR3nt: TGTGCCTGGAGTGTTTCCGTACAGGGGAGAACCGGGGAGCTGTTTTTT

d_gene: .
v_gene: TRBV19
abundance: many
j_gene: TRBJ1-5
CDR3aa: CASSIAAPNQPQHF
CDR3nt: TGTGCCAGTAGTATAGCGGCACCGAATCAGCCCCAGCATTTT

d_gene: TRBD2
v_gene: TRBV12-3/TRBV12-4
abundance: many
j_gene: TRBJ2-6
CDR3aa: CASSGGGGRDSSGANVLTF
CDR3nt: TGTGCCAGCAGTGGTGGCGGGGGGCGAGACAGCTCTGGGGCCAACGTCCTGACTTTC

d_gene: .
v_gene: TRBV2
abundance: many
j_gene: TRBJ1-6
CDR3aa: CASRLQEIGGYSPLHF
CDR3nt: TGTGCCAGCAGACTACAAGAGATAGGGGGATATTCACCCCTCCACTTT

d_gene: .
v_gene: TRBV3-1
abundance: many
j_gene: TRBJ2-7
CDR3aa: CASSQVGAESYEQYF
CDR3nt: TGTGCCAGCAGCCAAGTAGGGGCGGAATCCTACGAGCAGTACTTC

d_gene: .
v_gene: TRBV7-9
abundance: many
j_gene: TRBJ1-6
CDR3aa: CASSLTGQINSPLHF
CDR3nt: TGTGCCAGCAGCTTAACCGGACAGATTAATTCACCCCTCCACTTT

d_gene: .
v_gene: TRBV20-1
abundance: many
j_gene: TRBJ1-1
CDR3aa: CSAHVASVFMNTEAFF
CDR3nt: TGCAGTGCCCACGTCGCCTCCGTGTTCATGAACACTGAAGCTTTCTTT

d_gene: TRBD1
v_gene: TRBV10-1
abundance: many
j_gene: TRBJ2-5
CDR3aa: CASSETWDREETQYF
CDR3nt: TGCGCCAGCAGTGAAACGTGGGACAGGGAGGAGACCCAGTACTTC

d_gene: .
v_gene: TRBV4-1
abundance: many
j_gene: TRBJ1-2
CDR3aa: CASSQDYRPFNGYTF
CDR3nt: TGCGCCAGCAGCCAAGATTATAGACCCTTTAATGGCTACACCTTC

d_gene: .
v_gene: TRBV20-1
abundance: few
j_gene: TRBJ1-5
CDR3aa: CNAIGHSNQPQHF
CDR3nt: TGCAATGCTATCGGGCATAGCAATCAGCCCCAGCATTTT

d_gene: TRBD2
v_gene: TRBV20-1
abundance: .
j_gene: TRBJ2-1
CDR3aa: CSAIPGLPYHEQLF
CDR3nt: TGCAGTGCTATACCGGGACTACCGTACCATGAGCAGCTCTTC

d_gene: .
v_gene: TRBV5-6
abundance: .
j_gene: TRBJ2-3
CDR3aa: CASSLVQAADTQYF
CDR3nt: TGTGCCAGCAGCTTGGTACAGGCGGCAGATACGCAGTATTTT

d_gene: TRBD2
v_gene: TRBV6-9
abundance: few
j_gene: TRBJ2-1
CDR3aa: CAPKRLAGGPSQFF
CDR3nt: TGTGCCCCAAAGAGGCTAGCGGGGGGGCCATCGCAGTTCTTC

d_gene: TRBD1
v_gene: TRBV6-1
abundance: many
j_gene: TRBJ2-1
CDR3aa: CASSEVPGQGWHEQFF
CDR3nt: TGTGCCAGCAGTGAAGTTCCGGGACAGGGTTGGCATGAGCAGTTCTTC

d_gene: .
v_gene: TRBV20-1
abundance: many
j_gene: TRBJ2-4
CDR3aa: CSARQGTDIQYF
CDR3nt: TGCAGTGCTAGACAGGGCACGGACATTCAGTACTTC

d_gene: .
v_gene: TRBV3-1
abundance: many
j_gene: TRBJ1-2
CDR3aa: CASSQGTYYGYTF
CDR3nt: TGTGCCAGCAGCCAAGGGACCTACTATGGCTACACCTTC

d_gene: .
v_gene: TRBV20-1
abundance: many
j_gene: TRBJ2-7
CDR3aa: CSASIPPYEQYF
CDR3nt: TGCAGTGCTAGTATTCCCCCTTACGAGCAGTACTTC

d_gene: TRBD1
v_gene: TRBV19
abundance: few
j_gene: TRBJ1-2
CDR3aa: CATQSPGQGNGYTF
CDR3nt: TGTGCCACCCAATCCCCGGGACAGGGAAATGGCTACACCTTC

d_gene: .
v_gene: TRBV14
abundance: few
j_gene: TRBJ1-2
CDR3aa: CASSPGTSDFYGYTF
CDR3nt: TGTGCCAGCAGCCCCGGGACTTCCGATTTCTATGGCTACACCTTC

d_gene: .
v_gene: TRBV11-3
abundance: many
j_gene: TRBJ1-1
CDR3aa: CASSSTGPNTEAFF
CDR3nt: TGTGCCAGCAGCTCTACGGGACCGAACACTGAAGCTTTCTTT

d_gene: .
v_gene: TRBV5-1
abundance: many
j_gene: TRBJ1-4
CDR3aa: CASSSGVQGNKLFF
CDR3nt: TGCGCCAGCAGCTCAGGGGTCCAGGGAAATAAACTGTTTTTT

d_gene: .
v_gene: TRBV7-9
abundance: many
j_gene: TRBJ1-4
CDR3aa: CASSLQGSQGKLFF
CDR3nt: TGTGCCAGCAGCTTACAGGGCTCTCAAGGAAAACTGTTTTTT

d_gene: .
v_gene: TRBV30
abundance: many
j_gene: TRBJ2-1
CDR3aa: CAWRQGYNEQFF
CDR3nt: TGTGCCTGGAGGCAGGGGTACAATGAGCAGTTCTTC

d_gene: TRBD1
v_gene: TRBV29-1
abundance: .
j_gene: TRBJ1-1
CDR3aa: CSVEKGARGTEAFF
CDR3nt: TGCAGCGTTGAAAAGGGGGCGCGGGGCACTGAAGCTTTCTTT

d_gene: .
v_gene: TRBV28
abundance: .
j_gene: TRBJ2-5
CDR3aa: CASSRLAPKTQYF
CDR3nt: TGTGCCAGCAGCCGGCTAGCCCCAAAGACCCAGTACTTC

d_gene: .
v_gene: TRBV20-1
abundance: many
j_gene: TRBJ1-1
CDR3aa: CSAREKGSTEAFF
CDR3nt: TGCAGTGCTAGAGAAAAAGGAAGCACTGAAGCTTTCTTT

d_gene: TRBD1
v_gene: TRBV19
abundance: many
j_gene: TRBJ1-1
CDR3aa: CASSIGQGSATEAFF
CDR3nt: TGTGCCAGTAGTATCGGACAGGGGTCCGCCACTGAAGCTTTCTTT

d_gene: .
v_gene: TRBV28
abundance: many
j_gene: TRBJ1-2
CDR3aa: CASSPRRREEGYTF
CDR3nt: TGTGCCAGCAGTCCGCGGCGGAGGGAGGAAGGCTACACCTTC

d_gene: .
v_gene: TRBV5-1
abundance: many
j_gene: TRBJ1-5
CDR3aa: CASSRDGWNQPQHF
CDR3nt: TGCGCCAGCAGCCGGGACGGTTGGAATCAGCCCCAGCATTTT

d_gene: .
v_gene: TRBV7-9
abundance: many
j_gene: TRBJ2-2
CDR3aa: CASSLPRAANTGELFF
CDR3nt: TGTGCCAGCAGCCTCCCAAGAGCGGCGAACACCGGGGAGCTGTTTTTT

d_gene: .
v_gene: TRBV19
abundance: .
j_gene: TRBJ1-1
CDR3aa: CASSIQWDTEAFF
CDR3nt: TGTGCCAGTAGTATCCAGTGGGACACTGAAGCTTTCTTT

d_gene: TRBD1
v_gene: TRBV19
abundance: few
j_gene: TRBJ1-2
CDR3aa: CASSSGTGPFRDGYTF
CDR3nt: TGTGCCAGTAGCTCCGGGACAGGGCCTTTCCGGGACGGCTACACCTTC

d_gene: .
v_gene: TRBV12-3/TRBV12-4
abundance: .
j_gene: TRBJ1-2
CDR3aa: CATSAGQGIGYTF
CDR3nt: TGTGCCACGTCGGCAGGGCAAGGGATTGGCTACACCTTC

d_gene: TRBD1
v_gene: TRBV6-2/TRBV6-3
abundance: many
j_gene: TRBJ2-7
CDR3aa: CASSYSQGRAYEQYF
CDR3nt: TGTGCCAGCAGTTACTCACAGGGGCGCGCCTACGAGCAGTACTTC

d_gene: TRBD2
v_gene: TRBV20-1
abundance: many
j_gene: TRBJ2-7
CDR3aa: CSARGGPGLSLKEALNEQYF
CDR3nt: TGCAGTGCTAGAGGGGGACCGGGACTATCCTTGAAGGAAGCCTTGAACGAGCAGTACTTC

d_gene: .
v_gene: TRBV7-2
abundance: many
j_gene: TRBJ2-3
CDR3aa: CASSLSFGTDTQYF
CDR3nt: TGTGCCAGCAGCTTAAGCTTCGGCACAGATACGCAGTATTTT